This TCR beta chain came from a study of T cell responses to AZD1222 COVID-19 vaccine. Points from the study as a whole: Reports indicate that nearly half of spike-specific TCRs are directed at unmutated variant regions. Mostly white British, mostly female donors; authors suggested clonal diversity may be underestimated.

Assay: immunoSEQ multiplex PCR; the TCRdb copy retains only in-frame clones and omits some. The data show more than 150,000 clones, approximately 90% seen once. The CDR3 contains 14 residues. Germline V gene lookup returns CDR1 SGHTA and CDR2 FQGTGA. Trimming shortened V by 5 bases and J by 2 bases, and 12 bases separated the two germline ends. As regards this clone: Its antigen is currently unknown.

The origin of this receptor is an adult in good health. Specimen: peripheral blood, collected on day 0 of AZD1222 vaccination. V and J are TRBV7-3 and TRBJ1-1, with a possible D match to TRBD1 (5 bases). In nucleotides, the CDR3 is TGTGCCAGCAGCCTTGTCGGGGGAAACACTGAAGCTTTCTTT. Residues: CASSLVGGNTEAFF. The full variable domain, its missing parts supplied by reference TRBV7-3 and TRBJ1-1, is GAGVSQTPSNKVTEKGKYVELRCDPISGHTALYWYRQSLGQGPEFLIYFQGTGAADDSGLPNDRFFAVRPEGSVSTLKIQRTERGDSAVYLCASSLVGGNTEAFFGQGTRLTVV.